These 12 T cell receptor beta chains share one sample of origin, sequenced in a study of PD-1 blockade in classical Hodgkin lymphoma. Clones were sequenced by immunoSEQ multiplex PCR, and TCRdb holds only the in-frame ones, with some missing. The table lists around 93,000 clones, roughly 73% of them singletons. Time point denoted: cycle 4 day 1 (C4D1), after more than five weeks of nivolumab. There was relapse after autologous stem cell transplantation in every patient, and there was variation in brentuximab vedotin exposure. The sequenced sample was peripheral blood mononuclear cells (PBMCs), obtained before the fourth cycle of nivolumab. Source of these receptors: a human donor with classical Hodgkin lymphoma.

The chain employs TRBV28 and TRBJ2-3, with D perhaps given as TRBD1 or TRBD2 (5 bases each). This CDR3 has 13 amino acids. V gave up 6 bases and J gave up 8 bases, with 15 bases separating them. Per germline, CDR1 MDHEN and CDR2 SYDVKM. For the CDR3, the DNA is TGTGCCAGCAGCTTCGGGACCTTAACTACGCAGTATTTT. The encoded protein is CASSFGTLTTQYF.

This sequence joins TRBV11-1 and TRBJ2-7, with D possibly being TRBD1 or TRBD2 (5 bases each). The CDR3 loop spans 12 amino acids. Germline-derived CDR1 and CDR2 are SGHAT and FQDESV (reference sequence). Trimming shortened V by 5 bases and J by 3 bases, and 8 bases separated the two germline ends. CDR3 nucleotides: TGTGCCAGCAGCACGGGGCTCTACGAGCAGTACTTC. It yields the protein CASSTGLYEQYF.

This clone was picked up a small number of times. The chain has TRBV6-1 and TRBJ2-1, with 9 positions matching TRBD2. The CDR3 is 15 amino acids. Germline V gene sequence: CDR1 MNHNS, CDR2 SASEGT. V shed 4 bases, J shed 6 bases, and the junction held 7 bases outside the gene matches. For the CDR3, the DNA is TGTGCCAGCAGTGCGCGGGGGGGCACTGTCAATGAGCAGTTCTTC. Amino acid sequence: CASSARGGTVNEQFF.

The DNA for the CDR3 is TGTGCCAGCAGCTCAGGGGGGTTTGACTATGGCTACACCTTC. It translates to CASSSGGFDYGYTF. The chain carries TRBV7-8 and TRBJ1-2, with TRBD1 identical over 7 bases. The CDR3 is made up of 14 amino acids. CDR1 is SGHVS, CDR2 FQNEAQ, per germline. The V gene end was trimmed by 4 bases and the J gene end by 3 bases; junction bases not matched to a gene: 5.

The rearrangement links TRBV9 to TRBJ2-5; the match to TRBD1 covers 9 bases. The germline V gene has CDR1 SGDLS and CDR2 YYNGEE. The trim removed 2 bases at V and 4 bases at J, leaving 3 bases unmatched. The length of the CDR3 is 14 residues. In nucleotides, the CDR3 is TGTGCCAGCAGCGTGGGGACAGGGAGAGAGACCCAGTACTTC. It encodes CASSVGTGRETQYF.

The V and J genes are TRBV7-2 and TRBJ2-1; perhaps TRBD1 as D (5 bases). V lost 3 bases and J 4 bases, leaving 10 bases between the germline ends. The CDR3 covers 14 residues. Looked up from germline, CDR1 is SGHTA and CDR2 is FQGNSA. This CDR3 is CASSLRTLYNEQFF. CDR3 coding DNA: TGTGCCAGCAGCTTGAGGACACTATACAATGAGCAGTTCTTC.

The chain combines TRBV6-5 with TRBJ1-2; 8 bases are a match to TRBD1. CDR3 size: 15 residues. Trimming at V came to 0 bases and at J to 4 bases, leaving 4 bases not matched to a gene. Per germline, CDR1 MNHEY and CDR2 SVGAGI. CDR3 DNA: TGTGCCAGCAGTTACTCTCCCAGGGGGCCCTATGGCTACACCTTC. It is translated as CASSYSPRGPYGYTF.

The genes are TRBV29-1 and TRBJ2-1; D not resolved. The V gene lost 7 bases and the J gene lost 2 bases, with 15 bases spanning the gap. CDR1 SQVTM and CDR2 ANQGSEA come from the germline V gene. CDR3 length: 14 residues. CDR3 sequence reads: CSAERGIPYNEQFF. In DNA form, the CDR3 reads TGCAGCGCCGAACGTGGAATCCCCTACAATGAGCAGTTCTTC.

The rearrangement links TRBV11-3 to TRBJ2-2, with D unresolved. Trimming stripped 4 bases from V and 7 bases from J, with 13 bases between. The CDR3 runs 14 residues. Germline V gives CDR1 SGHNT, CDR2 YENEEA. CDR3 sequence reads: CASSSSPVVGELFF. The DNA of the CDR3 is TGTGCCAGCAGCTCCAGTCCTGTGGTCGGGGAGCTGTTTTTT.

The count of this clone is one. The chain links TRBV7-3 to TRBJ2-2; 8 bases align to TRBD2. The length of the CDR3 is 17 residues. Germline V gives CDR1 SGHTA, CDR2 FQGTGA. J gave up 5 bases and V 3 bases, and 11 bases lay outside the gene matches. The CDR3 region is CASSLVAPGGMTGELFF. CDR3 sequence (DNA): TGTGCCAGCAGCTTGGTAGCCCCGGGAGGGATGACCGGGGAGCTGTTTTTT.

In DNA form, the CDR3 reads TGTGCCAGCAGCGTAGGCGGTGTGCGGTCGGGGGGCGAGCAGTACTTC. Translation: CASSVGGVRSGGEQYF. The rearrangement links TRBV9 to TRBJ2-7; TRBD2 matches at 7 bases. The length of the CDR3 is 16 residues. Germline values: CDR1 SGDLS, CDR2 YYNGEE. With 0 bases clipped from V and 6 bases from J, the junction kept 12 bases outside the gene matches.

This clone was seen only once. This sequence joins TRBV30 and TRBJ1-6; tentatively, D is TRBD1 (6 bases). Germline CDR1 is GTSNPN and CDR2 is SVGIG (reference sequence). V dropped 3 bases and J dropped 7 bases, with 13 bases sitting between them. CDR3 length equals 14 residues. The CDR3 DNA is TGTGCCTGGAGGGGGACCGACAGGAATTCACCCCTCCACTTT. Residues: CAWRGTDRNSPLHF.